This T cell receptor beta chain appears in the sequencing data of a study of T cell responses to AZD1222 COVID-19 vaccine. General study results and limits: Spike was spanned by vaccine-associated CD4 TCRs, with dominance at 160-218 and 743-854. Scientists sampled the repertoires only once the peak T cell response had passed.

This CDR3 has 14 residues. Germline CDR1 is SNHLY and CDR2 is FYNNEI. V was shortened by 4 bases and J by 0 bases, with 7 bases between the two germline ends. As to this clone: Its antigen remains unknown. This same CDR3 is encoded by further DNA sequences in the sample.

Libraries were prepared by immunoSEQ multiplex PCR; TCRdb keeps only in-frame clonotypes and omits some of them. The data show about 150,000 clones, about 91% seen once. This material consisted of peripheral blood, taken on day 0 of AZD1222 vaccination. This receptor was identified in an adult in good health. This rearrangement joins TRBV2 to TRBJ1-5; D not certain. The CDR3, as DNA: TGTGCCAGCAGTGCCGAGTATAGCAATCAGCCCCAGCATTTT. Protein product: CASSAEYSNQPQHF.